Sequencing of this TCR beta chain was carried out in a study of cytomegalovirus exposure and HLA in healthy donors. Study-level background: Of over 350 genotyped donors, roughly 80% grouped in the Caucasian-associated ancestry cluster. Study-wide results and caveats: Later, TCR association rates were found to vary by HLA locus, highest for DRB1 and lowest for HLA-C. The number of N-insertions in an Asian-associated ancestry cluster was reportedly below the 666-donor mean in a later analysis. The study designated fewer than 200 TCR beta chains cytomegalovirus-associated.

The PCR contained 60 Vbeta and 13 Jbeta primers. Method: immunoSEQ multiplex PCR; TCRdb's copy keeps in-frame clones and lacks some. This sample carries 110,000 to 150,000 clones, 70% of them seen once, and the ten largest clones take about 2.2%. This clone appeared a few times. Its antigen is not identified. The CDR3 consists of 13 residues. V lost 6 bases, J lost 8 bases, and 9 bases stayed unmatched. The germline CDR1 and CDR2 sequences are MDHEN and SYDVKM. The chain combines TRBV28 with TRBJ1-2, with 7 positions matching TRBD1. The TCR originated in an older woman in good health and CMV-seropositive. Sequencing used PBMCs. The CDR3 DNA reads TGTGCCAGCAGCCCCTCCACAGGGGAAGGCTACACCTTC. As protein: CASSPSTGEGYTF.